These 26 T cell receptor beta chains share one sample of origin, sequenced in a study of T cells in tuberculosis (dated by TCRdb to 2017 to 2018). The library was prepared using the immunoSEQ multiplex PCR assay. TCRdb took over this immuneACCESS table, retaining in-frame rearrangements with V and J assigned. Such tables are incomplete; in checked studies, under half of the missing clones stem from an unresolved V gene, and the remainder is unexplained. This sample gives about 34,000 clones in total; roughly nine tenths of them show up just once. Around 2.2% of the sample is in the top ten clones. What was sequenced was PBMCs. These receptors all stem from a donor aged 5 to 30 with latent tuberculosis or without tuberculosis infection.

This chain joins TRBV28 and TRBJ2-3; tentatively, D is TRBD2 (6 bases). Germline V gene sequence: CDR1 MDHEN, CDR2 SYDVKM. Deletions cut 7 bases from V and 2 bases from J, with 13 bases between. The CDR3 is made up of 14 amino acids. DNA for the CDR3: TGTGCCAGCACGACGCGGGGTTACACAGATACGCAGTATTTT. It yields the protein CASTTRGYTDTQYF.

The chain joins TRBV7-8 to TRBJ1-5; a weak D match, TRBD1 (5 bases). The CDR3 spans 16 residues. V shed 5 bases and J shed 1 base, with 15 bases lying between them. Germline V gene data show CDR1 as SGHVS and CDR2 as FQNEAQ. The CDR3 spells CASSRKPGGSNQPQHF. Here the CDR3 DNA reads TGTGCCAGCAGCCGAAAGCCGGGGGGAAGCAATCAGCCCCAGCATTTT.

This chain connects TRBV9 to TRBJ2-2; TRBD1 matches 9 bases. V lost 5 bases and J lost 7; bases outside the gene matches: 15. This CDR3 contains 17 residues. Germline V gives CDR1 SGDLS, CDR2 YYNGEE. As DNA, the CDR3 is TGTGCCAGCAGTTTCGCCGGGACAGGGTTAATGAGCGGGGAGCTGTTTTTT. Amino acid sequence: CASSFAGTGLMSGELFF.

The gene calls are TRBV5-5 and TRBJ1-2, with 7 bases identical to TRBD1. CDR3 size: 16 residues. Germline V gene lookup returns CDR1 SGHKS and CDR2 YYEKEE (reference sequence). V was pared by 4 bases and J by 4 bases, with 13 bases of the junction left unmatched. The CDR3 nucleotides read TGTGCCAGCAGCATCAATATGGACAGGCAGGGCTATGGCTACACCTTC. This sequence encodes CASSINMDRQGYGYTF.

V gene TRBV9 combines with J gene TRBJ1-1; D not resolved. The CDR3 runs to 15 residues. V gave up 2 bases and J gave up 4 bases, with 15 bases separating them. Germline V gene data show CDR1 as SGDLS and CDR2 as YYNGEE. The CDR3 loop reads CASSVNRNMATEAFF. CDR3 bases: TGTGCCAGCAGCGTGAACAGAAACATGGCCACTGAAGCTTTCTTT.

The chain employs TRBV28 and TRBJ2-7; 8 bases are a match to TRBD1. J lost 5 bases, V lost 1 base, and 1 base had no gene match. Germline CDR1 and CDR2: MDHEN and SYDVKM. The CDR3 contains 13 residues. This chain's CDR3 is CASSLSGGHEQYF. CDR3 DNA: TGTGCCAGCAGTTTATCAGGGGGCCACGAGCAGTACTTC.

The V gene is TRBV10-3, the J gene TRBJ2-1, with 8 bases aligning to TRBD2. The CDR3 extends over 18 amino acids. Per germline, CDR1 ENHRY and CDR2 SYGVKD. With V trimmed by 0 bases and J by 8 bases, 15 bases remained unmatched. CDR3 amino acids: CAISESGRSGGRMYEQFF. The DNA of the CDR3 is TGTGCCATCAGTGAGTCCGGACGGTCGGGAGGGCGAATGTATGAGCAGTTCTTC.

The chain uses TRBV28 and TRBJ1-3; 9 bases line up with TRBD1. Germline CDR1 and CDR2: MDHEN and SYDVKM. V trimming: 6 bases; J trimming: 5 bases; junction bases outside the gene matches: 5. The CDR3 sequence is 14 residues long. CDR3 region: CASSLGTGRNTIYF. The CDR3 DNA follows: TGTGCCAGCAGCCTGGGGACAGGGCGAAACACCATATATTTT.

The chain uses TRBV4-1 and TRBJ1-3; TRBD1 agrees at 12 bases. Germline loops: CDR1 MGHRA, CDR2 YSYEKL. This CDR3 is 18 amino acids long. With 3 bases clipped from V and 0 bases from J, the junction kept 6 bases outside the gene matches. CDR3 nucleotides: TGCGCCAGCAGCCAGGGACAGGGGGCGCGGATCTCTGGAAACACCATATATTTT. This codes for CASSQGQGARISGNTIYF.

The chain employs TRBV7-9 and TRBJ2-7; the D is unclear. The CDR3 totals 15 residues. The germline CDR1 and CDR2 sequences are SEHNR and FQNEAQ (reference sequence). Trimming removed 7 bases from V and 0 bases from J, with 16 bases in between. CDR3 protein: CASTPTRIPSYEQYF. The CDR3 DNA is TGTGCCAGCACCCCCACGCGGATACCCTCCTACGAGCAGTACTTC.

The gene calls are TRBV4-3 and TRBJ2-7; no clear D gene. Per germline, CDR1 LGHNA and CDR2 YSLEER. V lost 1 base and J lost 1, with 11 bases in between. This CDR3 spans 15 amino acids. CDR3 protein: CASSQVLTPSYEQYF. The CDR3 DNA follows: TGCGCCAGCAGCCAAGTCTTGACTCCTTCCTACGAGCAGTACTTC.

J is TRBJ1-2 and V is TRBV25-1; 8 bases fit TRBD1. The ends lost 4 bases at V and 8 bases at J; junction bases unmatched: 9. CDR1 is MGHDK, CDR2 SYGVNS, per germline. The CDR3 consists of 14 residues. The CDR3 sequence: CASSAPGGARGYTF. The CDR3 DNA follows: TGTGCCAGCAGTGCCCCAGGGGGCGCCCGAGGCTACACCTTC.

The V gene is TRBV6-5, the J gene TRBJ1-5; 7 bases match TRBD1. This CDR3 is 13 amino acids long. The V gene end was trimmed by 6 bases and the J gene end by 5 bases; junction bases not matched to a gene: 4. From germline, CDR1 is MNHEY and CDR2 SVGAGI. The DNA of the CDR3 is TGTGCCAGCAGATTAGACAGGGATCAGCCCCAGCATTTT. Protein product: CASRLDRDQPQHF.

This chain links TRBV7-9 with TRBJ2-7; TRBD1 agrees at 9 bases. The ends lost 1 base at V and 3 bases at J; junction bases unmatched: 10. Germline V lookup: CDR1 SEHNR, CDR2 FQNEAQ (reference sequence). The CDR3 contains 17 residues. The CDR3 is CASSLGMDRGSGYEQYF. The DNA of the CDR3 is TGTGCCAGCAGCTTAGGTATGGACAGGGGCAGCGGCTACGAGCAGTACTTC.

The V call is TRBV19, the J call TRBJ2-7; D might be TRBD2 (5 bases). The germline gives CDR1 LNHDA, CDR2 SQIVND (reference sequence). Trimming stripped 8 bases from V and 7 bases from J, with 12 bases between. CDR3 length equals 11 residues. CDR3 DNA: TGTGCCAGTTCCCGGGCGGGTGAGCAGTACTTC. This sequence encodes CASSRAGEQYF. Full variable domain (rest looked up from reference TRBV19 and TRBJ2-7): DGGITQSPKYLFRKEGQNVTLSCEQNLNHDAMYWYRQDPGQGLRLIYYSQIVNDFQKGDIAEGYSVSREKKESFPLTVTSAQKNPTAFYLCASSRAGEQYFGPGTRLTVT.

With respect to this clone: One end of the junction varies from germline; a read error may be responsible. The J gene is TRBJ1-1, the V gene TRBV10-3, with a weak D call TRBD1 (6 bases). There are 12 residues in the CDR3. Germline V gene lookup returns CDR1 ENHRY and CDR2 SYGVKD. DNA of the CDR3: TGTGCCCTCAGGGGCCCTAACACTGAAGCTTTCTTT. Translating gives CALRGPNTEAFF.

The chain joins TRBV6-1 to TRBJ1-2; perhaps TRBD1 as D (6 bases). The V gene's germline CDR1 is MNHNS and CDR2 SASEGT. This CDR3 has 13 amino acids. V lost 3 bases, J lost 8 bases, and 13 bases lay in between. The CDR3 protein is CASSEHRVKGYTF. CDR3 nucleotide sequence: TGTGCCAGCAGTGAGCACAGGGTCAAAGGCTACACCTTC.

The chain is built from TRBV4-3 and TRBJ2-1; TRBD2 matches 7 bases. J gave up 3 bases and V 0 bases, and 5 bases lay outside the gene matches. This CDR3 spans 16 amino acids. From germline, CDR1 is LGHNA and CDR2 YSLEER. This CDR3 reads CASSQEVGGSYNEQFF. The CDR3, as DNA: TGCGCCAGCAGCCAAGAGGTCGGGGGGAGCTACAATGAGCAGTTCTTC.

In its sample, this clone was seen a few times. V gene TRBV30 combines with J gene TRBJ2-1, with 14 bases aligning to TRBD2. The CDR3 is 16 amino acids. Germline lookup yields CDR1 GTSNPN and CDR2 SVGIG (reference sequence). The V gene end was trimmed by 0 bases and the J gene end by 7 bases; junction bases not matched to a gene: 5. CDR3 in DNA: TGTGCCTGGAGTGTACGGGGACTAGCGGGAGAGAATGAGCAGTTCTTC. Residues: CAWSVRGLAGENEQFF.

This chain connects TRBV11-2 to TRBJ2-1; 10 nucleotides match TRBD1. The CDR3 is 14 residues long. Germline loops: CDR1 SGHAT, CDR2 FQNNGV. J was trimmed by 10 bases and V by 3 bases; bases with no gene match: 6. CDR3 in amino acids: CASSFGTGDLEQFF. CDR3 DNA sequence: TGTGCCAGCAGCTTTGGGACAGGGGACTTGGAGCAGTTCTTC.

The V and J genes are TRBV28 and TRBJ1-1; D perhaps matches TRBD1 (6 bases). The V end was cut by 2 bases, the J end by 4 bases, with 8 bases between. CDR1 is MDHEN, CDR2 SYDVKM, per germline. The CDR3 totals 13 residues. The CDR3 protein is CASSLRGGTEAFF. In nucleotides, the CDR3 is TGTGCCAGCAGTTTAAGGGGGGGCACTGAAGCTTTCTTT.

V gene TRBV5-1 combines with J gene TRBJ1-1, with D uncertain. Per the germline V gene, CDR1 is SGHRS and CDR2 is YFSETQ. Trimming left V 0 bases short and J 10 bases short, with 13 bases between. This CDR3 has 13 residues. For the CDR3, the DNA is TGCGCCAGCAGCTTGGCCAGTCAGGTTGGAGCTTTCTTT. Amino acids: CASSLASQVGAFF.

The V gene is TRBV28, the J gene TRBJ2-6; 9 bases map to TRBD1. The germline CDR1 and CDR2 sequences are MDHEN and SYDVKM. The CDR3 runs 21 residues. The trim removed 5 bases at V and 2 bases at J, leaving 19 bases unmatched. CDR3 region: CASSLSIIKGQGTPGANVLTF. The DNA of the CDR3 is TGTGCCAGCAGTCTATCGATAATAAAAGGACAGGGGACTCCTGGGGCCAACGTCCTGACTTTC.

The J gene is TRBJ2-7, the V gene TRBV19, with a weak D call TRBD1 (5 bases). The germline CDR1 and CDR2 sequences are LNHDA and SQIVND (reference sequence). CDR3 length equals 15 residues. V dropped 5 bases and J dropped 1 base, with 15 bases sitting between them. Here the CDR3 DNA reads TGTGCCAGTAGTGTAACAGGACGCTCTTCCTACGAGCAGTACTTC. This sequence encodes CASSVTGRSSYEQYF.

This clone has a single count. The chain combines TRBV7-2 with TRBJ2-5; D might be TRBD2 (7 bases). The CDR3 is 16 amino acids. The V end lost 3 bases, the J end lost 0 bases, and 14 bases lay between the germline ends. Germline V gene sequence: CDR1 SGHTA, CDR2 FQGNSA. CDR3 nucleotides: TGTGCCAGCAGCTTCCGGGGGGCGCGGAACCAAGAGACCCAGTACTTC. It codes for CASSFRGARNQETQYF. Filled out from reference TRBV7-2 and TRBJ2-5, the complete variable domain reads GAGVSQSPSNKVTEKGKDVELRCDPISGHTALYWYRQSLGQGLEFLIYFQGNSAPDKSGLPSDRFSAERTGGSVSTLTIQRTQQEDSAVYLCASSFRGARNQETQYFGPGTRLLVL.

V is TRBV19 and J is TRBJ2-7; 7 bases agree with TRBD1. Germline V gives CDR1 LNHDA, CDR2 SQIVND (reference sequence). The ends lost 4 bases at V and 6 bases at J; junction bases unmatched: 0. This CDR3 contains 11 residues. DNA for the CDR3: TGTGCCAGTAGTAACAGGGGCGAGCAGTACTTC. It encodes CASSNRGEQYF.